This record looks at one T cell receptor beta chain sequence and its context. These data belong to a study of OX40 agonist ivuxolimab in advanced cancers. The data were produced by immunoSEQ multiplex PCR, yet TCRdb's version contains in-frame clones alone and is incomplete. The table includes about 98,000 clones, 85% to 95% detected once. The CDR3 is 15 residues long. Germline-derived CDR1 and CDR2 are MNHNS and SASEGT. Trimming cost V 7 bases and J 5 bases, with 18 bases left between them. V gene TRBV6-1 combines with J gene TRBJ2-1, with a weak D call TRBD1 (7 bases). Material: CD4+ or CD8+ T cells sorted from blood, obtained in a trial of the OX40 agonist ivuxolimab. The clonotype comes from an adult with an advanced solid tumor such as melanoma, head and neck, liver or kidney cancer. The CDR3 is CASNGDGGGHNEQFF. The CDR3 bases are TGTGCCAGCAACGGAGACGGAGGGGGCCACAATGAGCAGTTCTTC.